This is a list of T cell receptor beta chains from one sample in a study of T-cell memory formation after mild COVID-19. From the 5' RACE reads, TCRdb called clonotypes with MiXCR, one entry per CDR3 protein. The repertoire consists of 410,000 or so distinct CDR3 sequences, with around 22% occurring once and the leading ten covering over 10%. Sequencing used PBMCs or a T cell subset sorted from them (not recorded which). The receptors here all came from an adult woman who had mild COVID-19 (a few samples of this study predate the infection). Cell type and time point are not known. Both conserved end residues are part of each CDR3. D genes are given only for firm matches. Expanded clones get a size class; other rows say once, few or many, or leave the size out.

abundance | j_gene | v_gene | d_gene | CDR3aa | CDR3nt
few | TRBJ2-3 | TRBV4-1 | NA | CASLPSGLQGPDTQYF | TGCGCCAGCCTTCCCTCGGGACTCCAGGGGCCAGATACGCAGTATTTT
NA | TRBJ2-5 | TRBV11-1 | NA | CASSLDGQFQETQYF | TGTGCCAGCAGCTTAGATGGACAGTTCCAAGAGACCCAGTACTTC
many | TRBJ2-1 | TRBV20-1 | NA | CSARDLDQEQFF | TGCAGTGCTAGAGACCTAGACCAGGAGCAGTTCTTC
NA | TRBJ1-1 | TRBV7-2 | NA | CASRLRGGNTEAFF | TGTGCCAGCAGGCTACGGGGCGGGAACACTGAAGCTTTCTTT
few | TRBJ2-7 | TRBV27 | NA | CASSLSLGGYEQYF | TGTGCCAGCAGTTTATCGCTGGGCGGATACGAGCAGTACTTC
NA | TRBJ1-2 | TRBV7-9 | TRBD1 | CASSRDRVYGYTF | TGTGCCAGCAGCCGGGACAGGGTCTATGGCTACACCTTC
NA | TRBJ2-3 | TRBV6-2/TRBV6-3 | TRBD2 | CASRGLAETNTDTQYF | TGTGCCAGCAGAGGACTAGCCGAAACGAACACAGATACGCAGTATTTT
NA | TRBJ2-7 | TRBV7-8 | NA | CASSTGTGGTAYEQYF | TGTGCCAGCAGCACGGGGACTGGTGGGACAGCCTACGAGCAGTACTTC
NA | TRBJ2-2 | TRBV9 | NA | CASSEQRGELFF | TGTGCCAGCAGCGAGCAGCGCGGGGAGCTGTTTTTT
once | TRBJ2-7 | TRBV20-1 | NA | CSAQHTGHRPEYEQYF | TGCAGTGCCCAACACACGGGACACCGCCCGGAATACGAGCAGTACTTC
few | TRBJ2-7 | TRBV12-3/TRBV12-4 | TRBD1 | CASSPDRFSYEQYF | TGTGCCAGCAGTCCGGACAGGTTCTCCTACGAGCAGTACTTC
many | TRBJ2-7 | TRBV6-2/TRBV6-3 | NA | CASTQGGFGTYEQYF | TGTGCCAGCACCCAGGGAGGATTCGGCACCTACGAGCAGTACTTC
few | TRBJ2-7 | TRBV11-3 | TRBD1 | CASSSSTGNPYEQYF | TGTGCCAGCAGCTCCTCGACAGGGAATCCCTACGAGCAGTACTTC
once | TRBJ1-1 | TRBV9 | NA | CASSPRLGSEAFF | TGTGCCAGCAGCCCGAGGCTGGGGTCTGAAGCTTTCTTT
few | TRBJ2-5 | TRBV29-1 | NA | CSVAPLGVQETQYF | TGCAGCGTTGCGCCACTGGGTGTACAAGAGACCCAGTACTTC
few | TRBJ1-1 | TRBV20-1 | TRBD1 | CSAGTGIGITEAFF | TGCAGTGCCGGGACAGGGATAGGCATCACTGAAGCTTTCTTT
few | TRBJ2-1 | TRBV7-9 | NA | CASSWQGNEQFF | TGTGCCAGCAGCTGGCAGGGGAATGAGCAGTTCTTC
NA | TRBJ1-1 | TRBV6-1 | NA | CASSEAIPGEAFF | TGTGCCAGCAGTGAAGCAATTCCAGGCGAAGCTTTCTTT
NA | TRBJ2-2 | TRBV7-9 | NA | CASNFQGPGELFF | TGTGCCAGCAACTTCCAGGGTCCCGGGGAGCTGTTTTTT
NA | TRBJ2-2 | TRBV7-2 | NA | CASSPRGLGRTGELFF | TGTGCCAGCAGCCCACGGGGGCTAGGGAGGACCGGGGAGCTGTTTTTT
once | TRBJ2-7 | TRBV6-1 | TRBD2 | CATHDGPGGSEQYF | TGTGCCACGCACGACGGCCCCGGGGGGAGCGAGCAGTACTTC
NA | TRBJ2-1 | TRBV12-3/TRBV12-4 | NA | CASSPGGASANEQFF | TGTGCCAGCAGTCCAGGGGGGGCCTCTGCAAATGAGCAGTTCTTC
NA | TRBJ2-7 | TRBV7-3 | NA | CASSQEDGVFEQYF | TGTGCCAGCAGCCAGGAGGACGGGGTGTTCGAGCAGTACTTC
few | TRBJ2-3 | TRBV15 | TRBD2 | CATSDRSSGDTQYF | TGTGCCACCAGCGACCGTTCTAGCGGAGATACGCAGTATTTT
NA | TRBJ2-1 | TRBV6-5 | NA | CASSRPRLDGDNEQFF | TGTGCCAGCAGCAGACCTCGGCTGGACGGAGACAATGAGCAGTTCTTC
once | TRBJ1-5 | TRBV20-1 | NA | CSAVTSNQPQHF | TGCAGTGCTGTAACTAGCAATCAGCCCCAGCATTTT
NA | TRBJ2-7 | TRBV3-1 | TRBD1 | CASSHDRVGEQYF | TGTGCCAGCAGCCACGACAGGGTGGGCGAGCAGTACTTC
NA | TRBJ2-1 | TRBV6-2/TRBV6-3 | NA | CASSYRSALPLDEQFF | TGTGCCAGCAGTTATCGATCGGCCCTGCCTTTGGATGAGCAGTTCTTC
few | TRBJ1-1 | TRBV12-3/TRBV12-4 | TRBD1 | CASSFRGQGAPMGTEAFF | TGTGCCAGCAGTTTTAGAGGACAGGGGGCTCCCATGGGCACTGAAGCTTTCTTT
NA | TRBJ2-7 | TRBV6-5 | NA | CASSYSGTSYEQYF | TGTGCCAGCAGTTACTCGGGGACATCCTACGAGCAGTACTTC
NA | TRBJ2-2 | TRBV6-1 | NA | CASQYFSTHDAGELFF | TGTGCCAGCCAATACTTCTCGACACACGACGCGGGGGAGCTGTTTTTT
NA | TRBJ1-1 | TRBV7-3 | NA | CASSLAALPNTEAFF | TGTGCCAGCAGCTTAGCCGCCCTACCCAACACTGAAGCTTTCTTT
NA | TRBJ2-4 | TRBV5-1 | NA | CASSLWGLDIQYF | TGCGCCAGCAGCTTGTGGGGGCTAGACATTCAGTACTTC
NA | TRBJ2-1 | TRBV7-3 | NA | CASSFGGLSNEQFF | TGTGCCAGCAGCTTCGGGGGCCTGTCTAATGAGCAGTTCTTC
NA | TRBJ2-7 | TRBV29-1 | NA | CSAVDTSSYEQYF | TGCAGCGCTGTGGACACTAGCTCCTACGAGCAGTACTTC
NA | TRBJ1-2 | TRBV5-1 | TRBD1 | CASSLVSQGPYGYTF | TGCGCCAGCAGCTTGGTGTCACAGGGGCCCTATGGCTACACCTTC
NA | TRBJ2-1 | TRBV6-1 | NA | CASDFSFDEQFF | TGTGCCAGCGATTTCTCTTTCGATGAGCAGTTCTTC
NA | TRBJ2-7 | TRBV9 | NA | CASSVGPTSYEQYF | TGTGCCAGCAGCGTAGGACCTACCTCCTACGAGCAGTACTTC
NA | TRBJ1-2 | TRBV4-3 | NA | CASSQSGGYTF | TGCGCCAGCAGCCAATCAGGGGGCTACACCTTC
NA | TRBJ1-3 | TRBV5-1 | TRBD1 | CASSGTEFGKDTIYF | TGCGCCAGCAGCGGGACAGAGTTTGGAAAGGACACCATATATTTT
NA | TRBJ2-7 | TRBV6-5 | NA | CASNLLRVTVNEQYF | TGTGCCAGCAACCTACTCCGGGTTACAGTTAACGAGCAGTACTTC
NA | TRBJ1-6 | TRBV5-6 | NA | CASSFSAGYNSPLHF | TGTGCCAGCAGCTTCTCGGCAGGCTATAATTCACCCCTCCACTTT
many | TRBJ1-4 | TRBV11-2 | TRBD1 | CASSYTGTVNEKLFF | TGTGCCAGCAGCTATACGGGGACAGTAAATGAAAAACTGTTTTTT
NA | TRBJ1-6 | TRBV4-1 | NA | CASSHVLSPLHF | TGCGCCAGCAGTCACGTCCTCAGCCCCCTCCACTTT
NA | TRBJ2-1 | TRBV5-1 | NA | CASSPLAVNEQFF | TGCGCCAGCAGCCCTCTAGCAGTCAATGAGCAGTTCTTC
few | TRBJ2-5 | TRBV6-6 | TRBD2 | CASSYESIAGVRETQYF | TGTGCCAGCAGTTACGAGTCGATAGCGGGGGTCCGGGAGACCCAGTACTTC
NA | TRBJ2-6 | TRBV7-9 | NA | CASSLELSSGANVLTF | TGTGCCAGCAGCTTAGAACTGAGCTCTGGGGCCAACGTCCTGACTTTC
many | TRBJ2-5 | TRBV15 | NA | CATSRGETQYF | TGTGCCACCAGTAGAGGAGAGACCCAGTACTTC
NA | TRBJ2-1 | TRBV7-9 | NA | CASSWGPNEQFF | TGTGCCAGCAGCTGGGGTCCCAATGAGCAGTTCTTC
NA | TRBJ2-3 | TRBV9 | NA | CASSGRTQRTDTQYF | TGTGCCAGCAGCGGCAGGACACAGCGCACAGATACGCAGTATTTT
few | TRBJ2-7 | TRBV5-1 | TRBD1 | CASSSGTGGDEQYF | TGCGCCAGCAGCTCCGGGACAGGGGGCGACGAGCAGTACTTC
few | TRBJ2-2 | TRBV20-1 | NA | CSARRRNKANTGELFF | TGCAGTGCTAGAAGGCGGAACAAAGCGAACACCGGGGAGCTGTTTTTT
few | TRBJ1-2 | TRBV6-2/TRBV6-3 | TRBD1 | CASSYPGTGPLGYGYTF | TGTGCCAGCAGTTACCCCGGGACAGGGCCACTAGGCTATGGCTACACCTTC
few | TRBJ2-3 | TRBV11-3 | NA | CASRPRLTSTDTQYF | TGTGCCAGCAGACCGCGACTGACTAGCACAGATACGCAGTATTTT
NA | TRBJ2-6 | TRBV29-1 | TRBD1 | CSVGQGATGANVLTF | TGCAGCGTTGGACAGGGGGCGACTGGGGCCAACGTCCTGACTTTC
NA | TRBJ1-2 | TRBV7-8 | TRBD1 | CASSFTRGLGYGYTF | TGTGCCAGCAGCTTTACCAGGGGGCTGGGCTATGGCTACACCTTC
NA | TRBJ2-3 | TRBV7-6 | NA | CASSRYGQGTDTQYF | TGTGCCAGCAGTCGATACGGACAAGGCACAGATACGCAGTATTTT
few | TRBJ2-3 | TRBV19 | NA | CASSTRARGTDTQYF | TGTGCCAGTAGTACGCGCGCACGGGGGACAGATACGCAGTATTTT
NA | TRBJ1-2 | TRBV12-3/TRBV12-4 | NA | CASSLNPTMGYYGYTF | TGTGCCAGCAGTTTAAACCCTACTATGGGGTACTATGGCTACACCTTC
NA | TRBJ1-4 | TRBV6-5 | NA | CASSETYTATNEKLFF | TGTGCCAGCAGTGAAACCTACACCGCAACTAATGAAAAACTGTTTTTT